What follows are 26 T cell receptor beta chains derived from one specimen sequenced in a study of T cell clonality in common variable immunodeficiency. No cognate antigen is known for these TCRs. Broader study findings: Common variable immunodeficiency TCR beta sequences reportedly had fewer deletions and N-nucleotide insertions.

Some clones are missing from TCRdb's copy, which holds only in-frame ones; the method was immunoSEQ multiplex PCR. This sample carries around 32,000 clones, none of them present only once. The sequencing sample was made of peripheral blood mononuclear cells. Every receptor here comes from a human donor with common variable immunodeficiency.

This clone was found many times. Read sequence stops 3 residues before the CDR3 end, and the germline J gene provides the missing end. The chain is built from TRBV6-2 or TRBV6-3 and TRBJ2-1, with TRBD2 as a possible D gene (6 bases). This CDR3 is built from 13 residues. Germline loops: CDR1 MNHEY, CDR2 SVGEGT. V dropped 0 bases and J dropped 9 bases, with 9 bases sitting between them. The CDR3 spells CASSYSTSTEQFF. The sequenced CDR3 bases are TGTGCCAGCAGTTACTCCACTAGCACTGAG.

This clone was picked up a small number of times. From the germline J gene comes the end of the CDR3, since the read stops 3 residues before it. The V and J genes are TRBV19 and TRBJ2-2, with D perhaps matching TRBD1 (6 bases). Germline values: CDR1 LNHDA, CDR2 SQIVND (reference sequence). This CDR3 spans 14 amino acids. Trimming shortened V by 6 bases and J by 6 bases, and 14 bases separated the two germline ends. CDR3 DNA (partial): TGTGCCAGTAGGATACAGGGTCAGGCCGGGGAG. Translating gives CASRIQGQAGE. The entire CDR3 protein is CASRIQGQAGELFF.

Details on this clone: The read terminates 3 residues before the CDR3 end, so the remaining end is supplied by the germline J gene. The chain has TRBV19 and TRBJ2-7; TRBD1 agrees at 8 bases. Germline CDR1 is LNHDA and CDR2 is SQIVND (reference sequence). J gave up 0 bases and V 11 bases, and 6 bases lay outside the gene matches. This CDR3 comprises 13 residues. CDR3 DNA, as far as it was read: TGTGCCGCCGACAGGGGAGGCTCCTACGAG. Its translation is CAADRGGSYE. The entire CDR3 sequence reads CAADRGGSYEQYF.

This clone came up many times. From the germline J gene comes the end of the CDR3, since the read stops 3 residues before it. The V and J genes are TRBV18 and TRBJ1-5, with TRBD1 matching over 7 bases. Germline CDR1 and CDR2: KGHSH and LQKENI. With 6 bases clipped from V and 5 bases from J, the junction kept 10 bases outside the gene matches. The CDR3 sequence is 15 residues long. CDR3 amino acids: CASSQATGRDQPQHF. The CDR3 DNA, read in part, is TGTGCCAGCTCCCAGGCGACAGGGAGGGATCAGCCC.

The part of the CDR3 DNA that was read is TGTGCCAGTAGTATGGGGACAGGGAACGAAAAA. Protein: CASSMGTGNEK. The CDR3 in full is CASSMGTGNEKLFF. The gene calls are TRBV19 and TRBJ1-4, with 9 bases aligning to TRBD1. The read ends 3 residues early relative to the CDR3; the germline J gene fills the gap. From germline, CDR1 is LNHDA and CDR2 SQIVND (reference sequence). Unmatched junction bases numbered 4, after V lost 3 bases and J lost 8 bases. This CDR3 contains 14 residues. Using reference TRBV19 and TRBJ1-4 for the parts outside the CDR3, the full variable domain is DGGITQSPKYLFRKEGQNVTLSCEQNLNHDAMYWYRQDPGQGLRLIYYSQIVNDFQKGDIAEGYSVSREKKESFPLTVTSAQKNPTAFYLCASSMGTGNEKLFFGSGTQLSVL.

This clone showed up many times. The CDR3 end falls 3 residues outside the read, so it is completed with the germline J gene. The rearrangement links TRBV5-1 to TRBJ1-4, with 9 bases identical to TRBD1. Germline CDR1 SGHRS, CDR2 YFSETQ. The CDR3 contains 21 residues. J gave up 0 bases and V 2 bases, and 17 bases lay outside the gene matches. The CDR3 DNA, read in part, is TGCGCCAGCAGCTTATATCCGGGACAGGGCCTCCGATTTGCAACTAATGAAAAA. Translation gives CASSLYPGQGLRFATNEK. The full-length CDR3 reads as CASSLYPGQGLRFATNEKLFF.

Notes on this clone: Coverage ceases 3 residues before the CDR3 finishes, and the germline J gene fills in the end. V and J are TRBV19 and TRBJ2-7; 12 bases align to TRBD1. The CDR3 extends over 16 amino acids. Germline V gene lookup returns CDR1 LNHDA and CDR2 SQIVND (reference sequence). The ends lost 5 bases at V and 3 bases at J; junction bases unmatched: 8. The DNA read from the CDR3 is TGTGCCAGTAGTGAGACCGGGACAGGGGGCTTCTACGAG. Amino acid sequence: CASSETGTGGFYE. The full CDR3 is CASSETGTGGFYEQYF.

In its sample, this clone was seen a few times. The read ends 3 residues shy of where the CDR3 ends; the end is completed using the germline J gene. This rearrangement joins TRBV2 to TRBJ2-7, with D perhaps matching TRBD1 (6 bases). The CDR3 consists of 12 residues. Germline values: CDR1 SNHLY, CDR2 FYNNEI. Trimming shortened V by 6 bases and J by 6 bases, and 12 bases separated the two germline ends. CDR3 region: CASSLTGTEQYF. Partial CDR3 DNA: TGTGCCAGCAGCCTTACAGGGACCGAG.

In this sample, this clone turned up a few times. The DNA ends 3 residues before the CDR3 does, and the rest of the CDR3 is filled in from the germline J gene. The rearrangement links TRBV7-9 to TRBJ1-2, with 8 positions matching TRBD1. Trimming took 6 bases from V and 2 from J; bases not matched to a gene: 5. Per the germline V gene, CDR1 is SEHNR and CDR2 is FQNEAQ (reference sequence). The CDR3 has 14 amino acids. The sequenced CDR3 bases are TGTGCCAGCAGTTTAAGACAGGGGAACTATGGC. Protein sequence: CASSLRQGNYG. The whole CDR3 protein is CASSLRQGNYGYTF.

Points on this clone: The read terminates 3 residues ahead of where the CDR3 ends, so the germline J gene completes it. This rearrangement joins TRBV30 to TRBJ1-5; the D is unclear. CDR1 GTSNPN and CDR2 SVGIG come from the germline V gene (reference sequence). The CDR3 runs to 13 residues. V lost 3 bases and J 3 bases, leaving 9 bases between the germline ends. The CDR3 sequence: CAWRGSFNQPQHF. The sequenced CDR3 bases are TGTGCCTGGAGGGGCAGCTTCAATCAGCCC. The full variable domain, its missing parts supplied by reference TRBV30 and TRBJ1-5, is SQTIHQWPATLVQPVGSPLSLECTVEGTSNPNLYWYRQAAGRGLQLLFYSVGIGQISSEVPQNLSASRPQDRQFILSSKKLLLSDSGFYLCAWRGSFNQPQHFGDGTRLSIL.

Note on this clone: The sequence runs out 3 residues before the end of the CDR3; the remainder is reconstructed from the germline J gene. V gene TRBV7-2 combines with J gene TRBJ2-5; 8 bases match TRBD1. Germline-derived CDR1 and CDR2 are SGHTA and FQGNSA. This CDR3 is built from 14 residues. V dropped 5 bases and J dropped 4; count of bases not matched to a gene: 6. This CDR3 reads CASSHDRGRETQYF. Incomplete CDR3 DNA: TGTGCCAGCAGCCACGACAGGGGACGAGAGACC.

This clone was seen more than once but under ten times. The sequence runs out 3 residues before the end of the CDR3; the remainder is reconstructed from the germline J gene. The chain carries TRBV30 and TRBJ2-2; 7 bases map to TRBD1. J lost 7 bases, V lost 5 bases, and 7 bases had no gene match. Germline V gene data show CDR1 as GTSNPN and CDR2 as SVGIG (reference sequence). There are 13 residues in the CDR3. The CDR3 DNA, read in part, is TGTGCCTGGGGGGGACAGTATAGCGGGGAG. Translating gives CAWGGQYSGE. The whole CDR3 sequence is CAWGGQYSGELFF.

This clone was counted only a few times. The read comes to an end 3 residues before the CDR3 does, leaving the germline J gene to fill in the end. The chain recombines TRBV30 with TRBJ1-1; D is ambiguous. Trimming cost V 2 bases and J 5 bases, with 6 bases left between them. Per the germline V gene, CDR1 is GTSNPN and CDR2 is SVGIG (reference sequence). The CDR3 has 11 residues. Here the CDR3 reads CAWSSRTEAFF. CDR3 DNA, as far as it was read: TGTGCCTGGAGTTCGAGGACTGAA.

In its sample, this clone was seen many times. The read comes to an end 3 residues before the CDR3 does, leaving the germline J gene to fill in the end. J is TRBJ2-7 and V is TRBV29-1, with 7 bases lining up with TRBD1. Looked up from germline, CDR1 is SQVTM and CDR2 is ANQGSEA. Trimming cost V 7 bases and J 2 bases; bases outside gene matches: 5. The CDR3 has 12 residues. CDR3 sequence: CSARDSPYEQYF. The sequenced part of the CDR3 DNA is TGCAGCGCTCGGGACAGCCCCTACGAG.

This clone was detected a few times. Read data end 3 residues before the CDR3 end; the end is taken from the germline J gene. V gene TRBV7-9 combines with J gene TRBJ1-1; D is possibly TRBD1 (5 bases). Germline CDR1 reads SEHNR; CDR2 reads FQNEAQ (reference sequence). V dropped 4 bases and J dropped 5 bases, with 11 bases sitting between them. This CDR3 is 13 amino acids long. The part of the CDR3 DNA that was read is TGTGCCAGCAGCTGGACCGGGGGGACTGAA. Translation: CASSWTGGTE. The whole CDR3 is CASSWTGGTEAFF.

In its sample, this clone was seen many times. CDR3 in amino acids: CAWQTGTDTEAFF. CDR3 DNA (partial): TGTGCCTGGCAGACAGGGACTGACACTGAA. The chain combines TRBV30 with TRBJ1-1, with 7 bases fitting TRBD1. The read gets to within 3 residues of the CDR3 end, and the germline J gene fills in the rest. The CDR3 contains 13 residues. Per the germline V gene, CDR1 is GTSNPN and CDR2 is SVGIG (reference sequence). The J segment lost 3 bases and the V segment lost 5 bases, leaving 6 bases of the junction unmatched.

This clone came up many times. The sequenced fragment ends 3 residues before the CDR3 boundary, so the rest is inferred from the germline J gene. The chain has TRBV14 and TRBJ2-5, with TRBD2 identical over 9 bases. The CDR3 extends over 17 amino acids. Losses at the gene ends were 1 base for V and 2 bases for J; bases not matched to a gene: 8. Per germline, CDR1 SGHDN and CDR2 FVKESK. CDR3 DNA (partial): TGTGCCAGCAGCCAAGCCTGGGGGCTAGCGGGGCAAGAGACC. Its translation: CASSQAWGLAGQET. The full CDR3 is CASSQAWGLAGQETQYF.

This clone was observed a handful of times. The read ends 3 residues shy of where the CDR3 ends; the end is completed using the germline J gene. V gene TRBV7-8 combines with J gene TRBJ2-2; TRBD2 matches at 7 bases. Unmatched junction bases numbered 4, after V lost 1 base and J lost 5 bases. Germline CDR1 SGHVS, CDR2 FQNEAQ. The CDR3 covers 15 residues. Partial CDR3 DNA: TGTGCCAGCAGCTTAGAACACGGGGGGACCGGGGAG. Its translation is CASSLEHGGTGE. The whole CDR3 sequence reads CASSLEHGGTGELFF.

In the case of this clone: The CDR3 is cut off 3 residues early in the read; its end comes from the germline J gene. The chain carries TRBV6-2 or TRBV6-3 and TRBJ2-3; a weak D match, TRBD2 (6 bases). Looked up from germline, CDR1 is MNHEY and CDR2 is SVGEGT. This CDR3 has 14 residues. Trimming stripped 4 bases from V and 7 bases from J, with 15 bases between. CDR3 sequence: CASSWRGLTNTQYF. The CDR3 bases that were read are TGTGCCAGCAGTTGGCGGGGTCTTACGAATACG.

On this clone itself: The read ends 3 residues before the CDR3 terminus; that terminus is restored from the germline J gene. The chain uses TRBV19 and TRBJ2-7; TRBD1 might be the D (5 bases). Germline CDR1 reads LNHDA; CDR2 reads SQIVND (reference sequence). Trimming cost V 1 base and J 6 bases, with 16 bases left between them. The CDR3 is 15 amino acids. Here the CDR3 reads CASSIARQGRTEQYF. CDR3 bases read: TGTGCCAGTAGTATAGCACGGCAGGGAAGGACCGAG. Looking up the rest from reference TRBV19 and TRBJ2-7 gives the full variable domain: DGGITQSPKYLFRKEGQNVTLSCEQNLNHDAMYWYRQDPGQGLRLIYYSQIVNDFQKGDIAEGYSVSREKKESFPLTVTSAQKNPTAFYLCASSIARQGRTEQYFGPGTRLTVT.

This clone was seen many times. The read ends 3 residues before the CDR3 terminus; that terminus is restored from the germline J gene. The V gene is TRBV5-5, the J gene TRBJ2-3; TRBD1 aligns across 7 bases. The CDR3 is made up of 14 amino acids. Germline CDR1 is SGHKS and CDR2 is YYEKEE (reference sequence). V was pared by 1 base and J by 1 base, with 0 bases of the junction left unmatched. The CDR3 is CASSLQGGTDTQYF. Incomplete CDR3 DNA: TGTGCCAGCAGCTTGCAGGGGGGCACAGATACG. Filled out from reference TRBV5-5 and TRBJ2-3, the complete variable domain reads DAGVTQSPTHLIKTRGQQVTLRCSPISGHKSVSWYQQVLGQGPQFIFQYYEKEERGRGNFPDRFSARQFPNYSSELNVNALLLGDSALYLCASSLQGGTDTQYFGPGTRLTVL.

This clone has only a few counts. The CDR3 end lies 3 residues beyond the end of the read and is filled in from the germline J gene. The chain couples TRBV2 to TRBJ2-3; 7 nucleotides line up with TRBD1. The CDR3 length is 16 residues. Germline V gene lookup returns CDR1 SNHLY and CDR2 FYNNEI. After removal of 3 bases from V and 3 bases from J, the junction contained 9 bases not matched to a gene. The CDR3 protein is CASSEGTVFRTDTQYF. The DNA read from the CDR3 is TGTGCCAGCAGTGAGGGGACAGTATTTAGAACAGATACG.

This clone was observed at least ten times. Sequencing ends 3 residues short of the CDR3 end; the germline J gene provides the rest. The chain employs TRBV29-1 and TRBJ1-1; maybe TRBD1 (5 bases). In germline, CDR1 is SQVTM, CDR2 ANQGSEA. V was pared by 5 bases and J by 0 bases, with 10 bases between. The CDR3 contains 13 residues. The CDR3 region is CSVRRVMNTEAFF. Incomplete CDR3 DNA: TGCAGCGTTCGCAGGGTAATGAACACTGAA.

Regarding this clone: Coverage ceases 3 residues before the CDR3 finishes, and the germline J gene fills in the end. This sequence joins TRBV7-3 and TRBJ2-5; TRBD2 matches 9 bases. J gave up 5 bases and V 1 base, and 11 bases lay outside the gene matches. The length of the CDR3 is 17 residues. Per germline, CDR1 SGHTA and CDR2 FQGTGA. The CDR3 loop reads CASSLKPSGDGRETQYF. The CDR3 DNA, read in part, is TGTGCCAGCAGCTTAAAGCCTAGCGGGGATGGACGGGAGACC.

Ten or more counts support this clone. Incomplete CDR3 DNA: TGTGCCAGCTCACCATTAGGACAGGGGAACAATGAG. This translates into CASSPLGQGNNE. The full-length CDR3 reads as CASSPLGQGNNEQFF. This rearrangement joins TRBV18 to TRBJ2-1; 9 nucleotides match TRBD1. The read halts 3 residues ahead of the CDR3 end, with the missing end drawn from the germline J gene. This CDR3 region has 15 residues. Losses at the gene ends were 2 bases for V and 5 bases for J; bases not matched to a gene: 4. CDR1 is KGHSH and CDR2 is LQKENI in the germline V gene.

This clone appeared a few times. The read finishes 3 residues shy of the CDR3 end, and the germline J gene is used to complete it. Other DNA sequences of this sample code for an identical CDR3. The chain couples TRBV30 to TRBJ1-5; D ambiguous. V was cut by 0 bases and J by 2 bases, with 5 bases left in between. CDR3 length: 13 residues. The germline CDR1 and CDR2 sequences are GTSNPN and SVGIG (reference sequence). The CDR3 sequence: CAWSVSGNQPQHF. Partial CDR3 DNA: TGTGCCTGGAGTGTATCGGGCAATCAGCCC.